This T cell receptor beta chain was identified during a study of blood T cell repertoires in COVID-19. In the study overall: The United States, Italy and Spain supplied acute and convalescent COVID-19 samples.

A single count supports this clone. The CDR3 extends over 9 amino acids. Germline V lookup: CDR1 SQVTM, CDR2 ANQGSEA. V was trimmed by 7 bases and J by 4 bases, leaving 4 bases between them. Original handling: Amplification from reference gene primers served as the basis for estimated nucleated cell counts. Assay used: immunoSEQ multiplex PCR; TCRdb lists only in-frame clones, some missing. Clone size and the V and J calls come from that table; the DNA yielded D and trimming. The table includes 250,000 to 300,000 clones, 85% to 90% detected once. Material: peripheral blood. The chain is built from TRBV29-1 and TRBJ1-2; D not certain. This TCR was recovered from a man in his late teens or twenties with active or convalescent COVID-19. CDR3 loop: CSDSYGYTF. CDR3 bases: TGCAGCGACTCCTATGGCTACACCTTC. The full variable domain, its missing parts supplied by reference TRBV29-1 and TRBJ1-2, is SAVISQKPSRDICQRGTSLTIQCQVDSQVTMMFWYRQQPGQSLTLIATANQGSEATYESGFVIDKFPISRPNLTFSTLTVSNMSPEDSSIYLCSDSYGYTFGSGTRLTVV.